This T cell receptor (beta chain) was retrieved from a study of brain T cells in children with intractable seizures. Sequencing was performed with immunoSEQ multiplex PCR; in TCRdb, only in-frame clones are kept and a portion is missing. Among approximately 330,000 clones, nearly 95% were seen once, and the ten largest hold about 5.8%. Described time point: blood from clinic visit 5 months post-surgery; TSC patient then seizure free. Sequencing was limited to surgery cases with top T cell transcript signatures in brain tissue. The V gene lost 8 bases and the J gene lost 4 bases, with 20 bases spanning the gap. The CDR3 totals 14 residues. Germline assignment: CDR1 GTSNPN and CDR2 SVGIG (reference sequence).

The sequence came from a boy younger than two with tuberous sclerosis and intractable seizures. V and J are TRBV30 and TRBJ1-2; D gene uncertain. Sample: peripheral blood, taken approximately 5 months after surgery. The CDR3 DNA reads as TGTGCCCAGAGGGTGCGGGGTCCTACCTATGGCTACACCTTC. It codes for CAQRVRGPTYGYTF.